Listed here are 16 T cell receptor beta chains from one sample, sequenced in a study of T cell responses to AZD1222 COVID-19 vaccine. The table came from immunoSEQ multiplex PCR; TCRdb's copy has only in-frame clones and leaves some out. The table shows approximately 190,000 clones, with more than 75% occurring only once. Sequencing was performed on peripheral blood, taken on day 0 of AZD1222 vaccination. These receptors originate from an adult in good health.

Details on this clone: The junction and the germline gene differ at one end; a read error may be behind it. The chain uses TRBV28 and TRBJ1-1; D gene uncertain. This CDR3 is 14 amino acids long. Germline loops: CDR1 MDHEN, CDR2 SYDVKM. CDR3 in amino acids: CASSLLRVNPEAFF. DNA of the CDR3: TGTGCCAGCAGTTTATTGCGGGTGAACCCTGAAGCTTTCTTT.

The gene calls are TRBV15 and TRBJ2-3; 7 bases agree with TRBD1. Per germline, CDR1 LNHNV and CDR2 YYDKDF (reference sequence). This CDR3 region has 13 residues. Unmatched junction bases numbered 5, after V lost 8 bases and J lost 3 bases. The CDR3 DNA reads as TGTGCCACCGCCGCAGGGGGAACAGATACGCAGTATTTT. It yields the protein CATAAGGTDTQYF.

The CDR3 here is CASSLIGAYEQYF. The CDR3 DNA reads TGCGCCAGCAGCTTGATAGGGGCCTACGAGCAGTACTTC. The V call is TRBV5-1, the J call TRBJ2-7; D possibly corresponds to TRBD1 (5 bases). The germline gives CDR1 SGHRS, CDR2 YFSETQ. The CDR3 length is 13 residues. Trimming removed 1 base at V and 2 bases at J, with 7 bases between.

The V gene is TRBV19, the J gene TRBJ1-1; no firm D call. Looked up from germline, CDR1 is LNHDA and CDR2 is SQIVND (reference sequence). CDR3 size: 13 residues. Trimming cost V 4 bases and J 10 bases, with 16 bases left between them. This chain's CDR3 is CASSSRWARVAFF. CDR3 sequence (DNA): TGTGCCAGTAGTAGCCGGTGGGCGCGGGTAGCTTTCTTT.

The chain couples TRBV2 to TRBJ1-2; D call uncertain. Per germline, CDR1 SNHLY and CDR2 FYNNEI. This CDR3 has 15 residues. Trimming took 10 bases from V and 8 from J, leaving 26 bases between them. The CDR3 region has the DNA TGTGCCATTCGGACGAGGCCCACGGAATCTTGGGGCTACACCTTC. Protein: CAIRTRPTESWGYTF.

V is TRBV28 and J is TRBJ1-5, with unresolved D. The V and J ends lost 11 bases and 0 bases respectively, with 8 bases between them. The length of the CDR3 is 12 residues. Germline CDR1 is MDHEN and CDR2 is SYDVKM. The CDR3 region has the DNA TGTGCCTCAAAAGATAGCAATCAGCCCCAGCATTTT. Its protein product is CASKDSNQPQHF.

This chain links TRBV6-5 with TRBJ2-1; 7 positions match TRBD1. The CDR3 spans 15 residues. V lost 6 bases to trimming and J lost 4 bases; unmatched junction nucleotides: 9. Germline CDR1 MNHEY, CDR2 SVGAGI. CDR3 coding DNA: TGTGCCAGCAGGGGGCCCGGACAGGCATACAATGAGCAGTTCTTC. Encoded protein: CASRGPGQAYNEQFF.

The chain employs TRBV19 and TRBJ2-7; no clear D gene. The CDR3 is 14 amino acids. Deletions cut 3 bases from V and 5 bases from J, with 14 bases between. Per germline, CDR1 LNHDA and CDR2 SQIVND (reference sequence). In DNA, the CDR3 is TGTGCCAGTAGTATGGTAGGCAGCCCTCACGAGCAGTACTTC. It encodes CASSMVGSPHEQYF.

The V and J genes are TRBV5-1 and TRBJ2-3; 14 bases are a match to TRBD2. V lost 7 bases and J lost 2; bases outside the gene matches: 3. Looked up from germline, CDR1 is SGHRS and CDR2 is YFSETQ. The CDR3 covers 15 residues. Here the CDR3 reads CASRLAGGVTDTQYF. Written as DNA, the CDR3 is TGCGCCAGCCGACTAGCGGGAGGGGTCACAGATACGCAGTATTTT.

As DNA, the CDR3 is TGTGCCAGCAGCGACTCACCCTACGAGCAGTACTTC. It specifies CASSDSPYEQYF. This chain links TRBV7-9 with TRBJ2-7; D gene uncertain. Deletions cut 5 bases from V and 2 bases from J, with 7 bases between. Germline V gives CDR1 SEHNR, CDR2 FQNEAQ (reference sequence). The CDR3 covers 12 residues.

The chain recombines TRBV16 with TRBJ1-1; unclear D gene. V was trimmed by 1 base and J by 2 bases, leaving 5 bases between them. This CDR3 is built from 13 residues. Germline assignment: CDR1 KGHSY and CDR2 FQNENV. CDR3 region: CASSQFSNTEAFF. The CDR3 region has the DNA TGTGCCAGCAGCCAATTTTCCAACACTGAAGCTTTCTTT. Supplemented by reference TRBV16 and TRBJ1-1, the full variable domain reads GEEVAQTPKHLVRGEGQKAKLYCAPIKGHSYVFWYQQVLKNEFKFLISFQNENVFDETGMPKERFSAKCLPNSPCSLEIQATKLEDSAVYFCASSQFSNTEAFFGQGTRLTVV.

The chain carries TRBV7-2 and TRBJ1-1; D gene ambiguous. The CDR3 is made up of 14 amino acids. Germline V gene sequence: CDR1 SGHTA, CDR2 FQGNSA. V was trimmed by 0 bases and J by 0 bases, leaving 5 bases between them. For the CDR3, the DNA is TGTGCCAGCAGCTTAGCAGGTTTGAACACTGAAGCTTTCTTT. This gives the protein CASSLAGLNTEAFF. Combining the CDR3 with reference TRBV7-2 and TRBJ1-1 gives the whole variable domain GAGVSQSPSNKVTEKGKDVELRCDPISGHTALYWYRQSLGQGLEFLIYFQGNSAPDKSGLPSDRFSAERTGGSVSTLTIQRTQQEDSAVYLCASSLAGLNTEAFFGQGTRLTVV.

The chain links TRBV4-2 to TRBJ2-3; 8 bases are a match to TRBD2. Germline V lookup: CDR1 LGHNA, CDR2 YNFKEQ. The CDR3 extends over 16 amino acids. V trimming: 6 bases; J trimming: 2 bases; junction bases outside the gene matches: 10. CDR3 DNA: TGTGCCAGCAGTCCCCTCATAGCGGGGTTCACAGATACGCAGTATTTT. This gives the protein CASSPLIAGFTDTQYF.

The chain combines TRBV3-1 (or the pseudogene TRBV3-2) with TRBJ2-6; D is perhaps TRBD2 (6 bases). CDR1 is LGHDT, CDR2 YNNKEL, per germline (reference sequence). The CDR3 is made up of 19 amino acids. The germline V and J ends were trimmed by 4 bases and 0 bases, with 19 bases remaining between them. DNA for the CDR3: TGTGCCAGCAGCCCCGGAGTTGGGGGGATCCACTCTGGGGCCAACGTCCTGACTTTC. Translated, it gives CASSPGVGGIHSGANVLTF.

The chain is built from TRBV9 and TRBJ1-2; TRBD1 might be the D (5 bases). Germline values: CDR1 SGDLS, CDR2 YYNGEE. The CDR3 runs to 15 residues. The V gene lost 1 base and the J gene lost 7 bases, with 17 bases spanning the gap. CDR3 bases: TGTGCCAGCAGCGTACCCGCAGGGTTGACGGGTGGCTACACCTTC. Translation: CASSVPAGLTGGYTF.

This chain connects TRBV3-1 (or the pseudogene TRBV3-2) to TRBJ2-7, with TRBD1 matching 9 bases. The CDR3 has 17 amino acids. Germline lookup yields CDR1 LGHDT and CDR2 YNNKEL (reference sequence). V lost 4 bases and J lost 1; bases outside the gene matches: 11. The CDR3 spells CASSRRRTGEHSYEQYF. The CDR3 DNA reads as TGTGCCAGCAGCCGCCGAAGGACAGGGGAACATTCCTACGAGCAGTACTTC.